One and the same sample provided the 23 T cell receptor beta chains below, sequenced in a study of STAT3 mutations in large granular lymphocyte leukemia. These TCRs are of unknown antigen specificity. Overall study results and limits: In T-cell large granular lymphocyte leukemia, about half of patients showed multiple immunodominant subclonotypes.

Repertoires were generated with immunoSEQ multiplex PCR, while TCRdb's copy carries only in-frame clones and drops some. Here the sample spans about 12,000 clones, about 85% being singletons. Sequences were obtained from peripheral blood mononuclear cells. The receptors were sampled from an elderly man with T-cell large granular lymphocyte leukemia. Some clones in this sample may be carry-over from other donors' samples.

The DNA for the CDR3 is TGTGCCAGCAGTAGAACGAACACTGAAGCTTTCTTT. This gives the protein CASSRTNTEAFF. V usage is TRBV25-1 and J usage is TRBJ1-1; D gene uncertain. There are 12 residues in the CDR3. Per germline, CDR1 MGHDK and CDR2 SYGVNS. V shed 5 bases and J shed 1 base, with 5 bases lying between them.

V gene TRBV29-1 combines with J gene TRBJ2-7; maybe TRBD1 (6 bases). Germline CDR1 SQVTM, CDR2 ANQGSEA. The CDR3 totals 14 residues. V lost 7 bases to trimming and J lost 0 bases, with 16 bases between them. CDR3 DNA sequence: TGCAGCGCTCGACAGGAAACAACCTCCTACGAGCAGTACTTC. Translating gives CSARQETTSYEQYF.

The chain employs TRBV5-4 and TRBJ2-7, with unresolved D. V was clipped by 0 bases and J by 4 bases, with 11 bases between them. CDR1 SGHNT and CDR2 YYREEE come from the germline V gene (reference sequence). The CDR3 runs to 14 residues. The CDR3 DNA reads TGTGCCAGCAGCTTGGCCGGGTCTACTTACGAGCAGTACTTC. Translation: CASSLAGSTYEQYF.

The chain joins TRBV10-3 to TRBJ2-5; TRBD1 matches at 7 bases. The V segment lost 5 bases and the J segment 5 bases; nucleotides outside the gene matches: 11. Germline V gives CDR1 ENHRY, CDR2 SYGVKD. The CDR3 consists of 15 residues. The DNA of the CDR3 is TGTGCCATCAGTCCGGTCGACAGGGTTGGCGAGACCCAGTACTTC. It is translated as CAISPVDRVGETQYF.

The chain combines TRBV11-3 with TRBJ2-5; TRBD1 aligns across 7 bases. Germline CDR1 SGHNT, CDR2 YENEEA. Unmatched junction bases numbered 8, after V lost 2 bases and J lost 5 bases. This CDR3 comprises 15 residues. CDR3 bases: TGTGCCAGCAGCTTAAGGGGAGAGGGGGCGGAGACCCAGTACTTC. It codes for CASSLRGEGAETQYF.

The chain links TRBV6-5 to TRBJ1-2, with 8 bases aligning to TRBD1. With V trimmed by 0 bases and J by 4 bases, 7 bases remained unmatched. This CDR3 comprises 16 residues. Germline CDR1 MNHEY, CDR2 SVGAGI. The CDR3 bases are TGTGCCAGCAGTTACTCCACTTTCGACAGGGGCTATGGCTACACCTTC. Translation gives CASSYSTFDRGYGYTF.

This clone showed up just once. The chain combines TRBV13 with TRBJ1-2, with 9 bases aligning to TRBD1. The CDR3 is 14 residues long. J gave up 8 bases and V 4 bases, and 8 bases lay outside the gene matches. Germline V lookup: CDR1 PRHDT, CDR2 FYEKMQ (reference sequence). CDR3 sequence (DNA): TGTGCCAGCAGCTCTCAGGACAGGGGAGGCGGCTACACCTTC. Protein product: CASSSQDRGGGYTF.

This chain joins TRBV4-2 and TRBJ2-1; 8 bases map to TRBD1. The CDR3 runs 17 residues. The germline V gene has CDR1 LGHNA and CDR2 YNFKEQ. V was clipped by 0 bases and J by 0 bases; unmatched bases: 4. CDR3: CASSQDGDRTSYNEQFF. CDR3 in DNA: TGTGCCAGCAGCCAAGATGGGGACAGGACCTCCTACAATGAGCAGTTCTTC.

The genes are TRBV19 and TRBJ2-7; no definite D call. CDR3 length: 14 residues. Germline V gene sequence: CDR1 LNHDA, CDR2 SQIVND (reference sequence). V lost 5 bases to trimming and J lost 2 bases, with 13 bases between them. CDR3 protein: CASSENEITYEQYF. CDR3 DNA sequence: TGTGCCAGTAGTGAAAACGAAATAACCTACGAGCAGTACTTC.

V is TRBV2 and J is TRBJ2-2, with a tentative D call TRBD1 (6 bases). This CDR3 is 15 amino acids long. V lost 7 bases and J 0 bases, leaving 12 bases between the germline ends. CDR1 is SNHLY, CDR2 FYNNEI, per germline. CDR3 bases: TGTGCCAGCACCCCCCAGGGGTCGAACACCGGGGAGCTGTTTTTT. This translates into CASTPQGSNTGELFF.

The chain combines TRBV19 with TRBJ1-2; D is undetermined. The CDR3 sequence is 11 residues long. Looked up from germline, CDR1 is LNHDA and CDR2 is SQIVND (reference sequence). The V end lost 9 bases, the J end lost 1 base, and 6 bases lay between the germline ends. CDR3 in DNA: TGTGCCAGCCACCGTAACTATGGCTACACCTTC. The encoded protein is CASHRNYGYTF.

The chain carries TRBV5-1 and TRBJ1-3; TRBD1 matches 8 bases. Trimming at V came to 4 bases and at J to 4 bases, leaving 4 bases not matched to a gene. CDR1 is SGHRS and CDR2 is YFSETQ in the germline V gene. The CDR3 runs 14 residues. This chain's CDR3 is CASSPDRAGNTIYF. In DNA, the CDR3 is TGCGCCAGCAGCCCGGACAGGGCGGGAAACACCATATATTTT.

The CDR3 here is CASTGTSGAQETQYF. The CDR3 DNA follows: TGTGCCAGCACCGGGACTAGCGGGGCCCAAGAGACCCAGTACTTC. The chain is built from TRBV7-9 and TRBJ2-5; 13 positions match TRBD2. The CDR3 has 15 residues. V shed 7 bases, J shed 1 base, and the junction held 3 bases outside the gene matches. Per the germline V gene, CDR1 is SEHNR and CDR2 is FQNEAQ (reference sequence).

This clone is a singleton in its sample. The chain is built from TRBV18 and TRBJ1-6; no reliable D call. Germline V CDR1 and CDR2: KGHSH, LQKENI. Trimming pared 2 bases from V and 0 bases from J, leaving 5 bases between. The CDR3 spans 15 residues. The DNA of the CDR3 is TGTGCCAGCTCACCAGGCAGCTCCTATAATTCACCCCTCCACTTT. Amino acid sequence: CASSPGSSYNSPLHF.

This clone was counted between two and nine times. J is TRBJ2-7 and V is TRBV7-2; D is perhaps TRBD2 (6 bases). CDR1 SGHTA and CDR2 FQGNSA come from the germline V gene. The CDR3 totals 11 residues. Trimming cost V 5 bases and J 7 bases, with 9 bases left between them. CDR3 sequence: CASSPGREQYF. CDR3 DNA sequence: TGTGCCAGCAGCCCAGGGAGGGAGCAGTACTTC.

The V and J genes are TRBV6-5 and TRBJ2-7; 10 positions match TRBD1. Losses at the gene ends were 6 bases for V and 6 bases for J; bases not matched to a gene: 11. CDR1 and CDR2 from the germline V gene are MNHEY and SVGAGI. This CDR3 has 15 amino acids. This chain's CDR3 is CASSPGDRGGGEQYF. The CDR3 DNA reads as TGTGCCAGCAGCCCCGGGGACAGGGGAGGCGGCGAGCAGTACTTC.

This chain uses TRBV5-1 with TRBJ2-5; D call uncertain. V was shortened by 2 bases and J by 2 bases, with 13 bases between the two germline ends. Germline V gives CDR1 SGHRS, CDR2 YFSETQ. The length of the CDR3 is 15 residues. DNA for the CDR3: TGCGCCAGCAGCTTTGCGCCCACTACACAAGAGACCCAGTACTTC. Protein product: CASSFAPTTQETQYF.

V gene TRBV30 combines with J gene TRBJ2-7, with unresolved D. This CDR3 is 12 amino acids long. V was clipped by 0 bases and J by 6 bases, with 9 bases between them. Looked up from germline, CDR1 is GTSNPN and CDR2 is SVGIG (reference sequence). The CDR3 spells CAWSVPPAEQYF. In DNA, the CDR3 is TGTGCCTGGAGTGTACCCCCCGCCGAGCAGTACTTC. The full variable domain, with the rest looked up from reference TRBV30 and TRBJ2-7, is SQTIHQWPATLVQPVGSPLSLECTVEGTSNPNLYWYRQAAGRGLQLLFYSVGIGQISSEVPQNLSASRPQDRQFILSSKKLLLSDSGFYLCAWSVPPAEQYFGPGTRLTVT.

The rearrangement joins TRBV30 to TRBJ1-4, with D possibly being TRBD1 (6 bases). Deletions cut 0 bases from V and 8 bases from J, with 13 bases between. The germline gives CDR1 GTSNPN, CDR2 SVGIG (reference sequence). The CDR3 consists of 14 residues. The CDR3 reads CAWSVPGVGEKLFF. As DNA, the CDR3 is TGTGCCTGGAGTGTGCCAGGGGTGGGCGAAAAACTGTTTTTT.

This clone has a handful of counts. The chain has TRBV13 and TRBJ1-6; 9 bases agree with TRBD1. This CDR3 is built from 13 residues. From germline, CDR1 is PRHDT and CDR2 FYEKMQ (reference sequence). The V segment lost 5 bases and the J segment 10 bases; nucleotides outside the gene matches: 3. The chain's CDR3 is CASSVGQGSPLHF. The CDR3 DNA reads TGTGCCAGCAGCGTGGGACAGGGCTCACCCCTCCACTTT. The full variable domain, rest sourced from reference TRBV13 and TRBJ1-6, is AAGVIQSPRHLIKEKRETATLKCYPIPRHDTVYWYQQGPGQDPQFLISFYEKMQSDKGSIPDRFSAQQFSDYHSELNMSSLELGDSALYFCASSVGQGSPLHFGNGTRLTVT.

This chain uses TRBV5-1 with TRBJ2-5, with D perhaps TRBD2 (5 bases). Germline loops: CDR1 SGHRS, CDR2 YFSETQ. Trimming cost V 3 bases and J 5 bases, with 14 bases left between them. The CDR3 extends over 14 amino acids. For the CDR3, the DNA is TGCGCCAGCAGCTCGGGGAAATCTTATGAGACCCAGTACTTC. It specifies CASSSGKSYETQYF.

To note about this clone: The junction differs from germline at one of its ends, possibly a read error. The V gene is TRBV7-7, the J gene TRBJ2-7; TRBD2 matches at 9 bases. The CDR3 is 15 residues long. Germline loops: CDR1 SSHAT, CDR2 FNYEAQ (reference sequence). The CDR3 nucleotides read TGTGCTAGCAGCCCCGTTGCGGGGGGGACCTACGAGCAGTACTTC. It is translated as CASSPVAGGTYEQYF.

The V call is TRBV9, the J call TRBJ1-2; D is unclear. Deletions cut 3 bases from V and 4 bases from J, with 10 bases between. The CDR3 totals 13 residues. The germline V gene has CDR1 SGDLS and CDR2 YYNGEE. This CDR3 reads CASSDYTGYGYTF. The CDR3 bases are TGTGCCAGCAGCGACTACACCGGCTATGGCTACACCTTC. Looking up the rest from reference TRBV9 and TRBJ1-2 gives the full variable domain: DSGVTQTPKHLITATGQRVTLRCSPRSGDLSVYWYQQSLDQGLQFLIQYYNGEERAKGNILERFSAQQFPDLHSELNLSSLELGDSALYFCASSDYTGYGYTFGSGTRLTVV.